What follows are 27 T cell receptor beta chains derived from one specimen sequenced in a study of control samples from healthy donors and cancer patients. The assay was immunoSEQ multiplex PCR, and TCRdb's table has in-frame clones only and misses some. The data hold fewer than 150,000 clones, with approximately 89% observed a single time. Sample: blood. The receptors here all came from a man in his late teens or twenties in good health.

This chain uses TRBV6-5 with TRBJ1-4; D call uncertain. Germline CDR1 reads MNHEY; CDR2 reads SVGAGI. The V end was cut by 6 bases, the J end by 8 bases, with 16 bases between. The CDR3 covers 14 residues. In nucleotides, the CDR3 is TGTGCCAGCAGCAGGACCTCGGGGAAGGAAAAACTGTTTTTT. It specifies CASSRTSGKEKLFF.

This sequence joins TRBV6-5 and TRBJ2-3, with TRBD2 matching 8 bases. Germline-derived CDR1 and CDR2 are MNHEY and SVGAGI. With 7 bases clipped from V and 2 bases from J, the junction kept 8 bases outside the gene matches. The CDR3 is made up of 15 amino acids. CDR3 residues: CASTLSGDFTDTQYF. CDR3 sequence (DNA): TGTGCCAGCACTCTTAGCGGGGACTTCACAGATACGCAGTATTTT.

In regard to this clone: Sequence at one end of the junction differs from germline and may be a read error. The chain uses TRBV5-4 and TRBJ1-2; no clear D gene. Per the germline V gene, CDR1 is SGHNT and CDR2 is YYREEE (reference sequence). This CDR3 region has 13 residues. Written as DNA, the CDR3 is TGTGCCAGCAGTTTGGACTTGCTCTATGGCTACACCTTC. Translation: CASSLDLLYGYTF.

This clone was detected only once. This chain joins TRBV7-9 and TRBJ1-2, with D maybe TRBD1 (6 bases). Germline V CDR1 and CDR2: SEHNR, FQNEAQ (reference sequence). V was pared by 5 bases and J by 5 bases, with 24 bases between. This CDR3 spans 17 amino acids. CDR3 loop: CASSALGAGARWYGYTF. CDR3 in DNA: TGTGCCAGCAGCGCCCTCGGCGCGGGGGCCCGTTGGTATGGCTACACCTTC.

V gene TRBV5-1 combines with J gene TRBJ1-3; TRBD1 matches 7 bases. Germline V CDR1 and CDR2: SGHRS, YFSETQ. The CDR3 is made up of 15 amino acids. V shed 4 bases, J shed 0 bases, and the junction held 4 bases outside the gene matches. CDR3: CASSRDRASGNTIYF. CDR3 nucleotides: TGCGCCAGCAGCCGGGACAGAGCCTCTGGAAACACCATATATTTT.

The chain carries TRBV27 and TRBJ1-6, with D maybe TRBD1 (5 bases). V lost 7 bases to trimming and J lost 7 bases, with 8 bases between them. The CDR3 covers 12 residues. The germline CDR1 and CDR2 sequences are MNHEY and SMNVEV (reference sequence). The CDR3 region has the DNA TGTGCCAGCACCTCAGGGAATTCACCCCTCCACTTT. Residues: CASTSGNSPLHF.

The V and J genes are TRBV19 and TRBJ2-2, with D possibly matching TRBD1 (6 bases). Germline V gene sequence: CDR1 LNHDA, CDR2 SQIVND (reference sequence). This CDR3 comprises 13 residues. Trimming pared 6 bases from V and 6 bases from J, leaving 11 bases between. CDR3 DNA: TGTGCCAGTAGCTTCAGGGGCGCCGGGGAGCTGTTTTTT. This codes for CASSFRGAGELFF.

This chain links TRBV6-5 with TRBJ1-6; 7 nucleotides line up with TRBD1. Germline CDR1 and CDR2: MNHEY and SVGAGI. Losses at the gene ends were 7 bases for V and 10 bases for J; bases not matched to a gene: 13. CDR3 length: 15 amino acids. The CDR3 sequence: CASTFVRQGGSPLHF. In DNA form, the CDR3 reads TGTGCCAGCACCTTCGTTAGACAGGGAGGCTCACCCCTCCACTTT.

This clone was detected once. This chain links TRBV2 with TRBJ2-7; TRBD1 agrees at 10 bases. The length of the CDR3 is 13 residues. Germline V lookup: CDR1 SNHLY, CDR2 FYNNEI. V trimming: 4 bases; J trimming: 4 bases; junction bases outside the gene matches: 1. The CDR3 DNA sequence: TGTGCCAGCAGTGGGGACAGGGGTTACGAGCAGTACTTC. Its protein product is CASSGDRGYEQYF.

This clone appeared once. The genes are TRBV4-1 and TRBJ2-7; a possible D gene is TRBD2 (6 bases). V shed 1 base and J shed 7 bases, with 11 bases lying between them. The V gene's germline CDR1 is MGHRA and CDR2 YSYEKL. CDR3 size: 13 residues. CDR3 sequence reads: CASSQARDSEQYF. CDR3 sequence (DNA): TGCGCCAGCAGCCAAGCCCGGGACTCGGAGCAGTACTTC.

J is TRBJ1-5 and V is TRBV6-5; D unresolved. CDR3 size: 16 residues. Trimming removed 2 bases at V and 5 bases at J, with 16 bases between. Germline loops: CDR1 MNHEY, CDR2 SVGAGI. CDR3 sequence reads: CASSYRRVGRHQPQHF. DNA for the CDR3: TGTGCCAGCAGTTACAGAAGGGTTGGCAGGCATCAGCCCCAGCATTTT.

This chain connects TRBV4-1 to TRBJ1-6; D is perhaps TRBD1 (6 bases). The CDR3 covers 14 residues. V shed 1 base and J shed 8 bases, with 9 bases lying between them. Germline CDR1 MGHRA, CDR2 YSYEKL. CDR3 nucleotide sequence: TGCGCCAGCAGCCAAGGGACAGTTGATTCACCCCTCCACTTT. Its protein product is CASSQGTVDSPLHF.

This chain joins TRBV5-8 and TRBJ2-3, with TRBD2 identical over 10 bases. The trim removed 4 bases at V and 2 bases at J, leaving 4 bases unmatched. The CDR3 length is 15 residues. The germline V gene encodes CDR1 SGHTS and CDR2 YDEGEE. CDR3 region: CASSPGLADTDTQYF. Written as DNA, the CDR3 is TGTGCCAGCAGCCCCGGACTAGCGGACACAGATACGCAGTATTTT.

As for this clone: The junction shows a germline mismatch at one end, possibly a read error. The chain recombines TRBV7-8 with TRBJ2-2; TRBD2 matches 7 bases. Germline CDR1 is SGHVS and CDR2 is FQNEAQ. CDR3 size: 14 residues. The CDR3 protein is CAGRPFGGGGELFF. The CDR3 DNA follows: TGTGCCGGCAGACCCTTTGGGGGGGGCGGGGAGCTGTTTTTT.

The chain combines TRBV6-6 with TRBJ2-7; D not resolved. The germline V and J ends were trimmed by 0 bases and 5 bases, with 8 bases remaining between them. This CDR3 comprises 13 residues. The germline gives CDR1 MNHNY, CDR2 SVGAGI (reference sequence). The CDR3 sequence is CASSYSGKDEQYF. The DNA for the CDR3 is TGTGCCAGCAGTTACTCGGGGAAGGACGAGCAGTACTTC.

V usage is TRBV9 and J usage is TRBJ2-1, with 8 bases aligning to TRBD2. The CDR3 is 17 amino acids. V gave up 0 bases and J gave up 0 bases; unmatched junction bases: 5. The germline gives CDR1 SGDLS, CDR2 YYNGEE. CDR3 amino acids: CASSVGGGISSYNEQFF. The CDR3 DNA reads TGTGCCAGCAGCGTAGGCGGGGGGATTAGCTCCTACAATGAGCAGTTCTTC.

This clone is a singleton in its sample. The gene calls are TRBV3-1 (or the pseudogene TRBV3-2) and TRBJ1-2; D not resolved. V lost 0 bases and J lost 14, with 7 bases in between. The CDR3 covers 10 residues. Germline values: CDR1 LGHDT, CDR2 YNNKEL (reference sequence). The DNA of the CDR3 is TGTGCCAGCAGCCAAGAGCCGTTGACCTTC. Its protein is CASSQEPLTF.

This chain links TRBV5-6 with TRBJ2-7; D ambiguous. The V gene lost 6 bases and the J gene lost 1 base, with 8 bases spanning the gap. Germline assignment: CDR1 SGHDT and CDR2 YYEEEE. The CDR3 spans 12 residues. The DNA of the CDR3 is TGTGCCAGCAAATGGGAATCCTACGAGCAGTACTTC. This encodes CASKWESYEQYF.

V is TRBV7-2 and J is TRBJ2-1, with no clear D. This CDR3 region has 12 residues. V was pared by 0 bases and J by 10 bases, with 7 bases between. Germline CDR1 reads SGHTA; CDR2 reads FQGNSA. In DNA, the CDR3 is TGTGCCAGCAGCTTAGCATTGTGGGAGCAGTTCTTC. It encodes CASSLALWEQFF.

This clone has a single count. The CDR3 DNA reads TGTGCCACCAGCAGAGGGACAGCCAACGAGCAGTACTTC. Its translation: CATSRGTANEQYF. The V and J genes are TRBV15 and TRBJ2-7, with a weak D call TRBD1 (6 bases). The germline V gene encodes CDR1 LNHNV and CDR2 YYDKDF (reference sequence). V was pared by 1 base and J by 5 bases, with 9 bases between. The CDR3 is made up of 13 amino acids.

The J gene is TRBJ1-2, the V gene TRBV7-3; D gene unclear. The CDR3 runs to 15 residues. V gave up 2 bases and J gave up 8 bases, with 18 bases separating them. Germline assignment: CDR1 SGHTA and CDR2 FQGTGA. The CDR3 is CASSLFSDSRAGYTF. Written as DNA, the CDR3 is TGTGCCAGCAGCTTATTCTCGGACTCACGGGCAGGCTACACCTTC. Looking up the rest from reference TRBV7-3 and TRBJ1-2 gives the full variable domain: GAGVSQTPSNKVTEKGKYVELRCDPISGHTALYWYRQSLGQGPEFLIYFQGTGAADDSGLPNDRFFAVRPEGSVSTLKIQRTERGDSAVYLCASSLFSDSRAGYTFGSGTRLTVV.

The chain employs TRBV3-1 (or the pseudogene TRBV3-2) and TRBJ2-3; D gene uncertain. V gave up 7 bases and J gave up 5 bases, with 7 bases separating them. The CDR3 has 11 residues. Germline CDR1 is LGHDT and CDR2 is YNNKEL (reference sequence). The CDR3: CASKGGDTQYF. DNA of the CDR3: TGTGCCAGCAAGGGCGGAGATACGCAGTATTTT.

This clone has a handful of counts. CDR3 amino acids: CASSLETADTQYF. In DNA form, the CDR3 reads TGTGCCAGCAGTTTAGAAACAGCAGATACGCAGTATTTT. The rearrangement links TRBV6-5 to TRBJ2-3; unclear D gene. CDR1 MNHEY and CDR2 SVGAGI come from the germline V gene. Trimming removed 4 bases at V and 4 bases at J, with 9 bases between. The CDR3 extends over 13 amino acids.

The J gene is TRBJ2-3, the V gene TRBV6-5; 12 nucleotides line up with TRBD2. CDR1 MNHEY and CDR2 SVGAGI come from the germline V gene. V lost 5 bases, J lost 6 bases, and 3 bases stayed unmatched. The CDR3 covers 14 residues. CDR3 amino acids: CASSLGLAGDTQYF. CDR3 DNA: TGTGCCAGCAGTCTAGGACTAGCGGGGGATACGCAGTATTTT.

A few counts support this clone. CDR3 loop: CASSPPGQGYGYTF. CDR3 sequence (DNA): TGTGCCAGCAGCCCGCCGGGACAGGGATATGGCTACACCTTC. The chain links TRBV3-1 (or the pseudogene TRBV3-2) to TRBJ1-2, with 9 nucleotides matching TRBD1. Germline lookup yields CDR1 LGHDT and CDR2 YNNKEL (reference sequence). V shed 4 bases and J 5 bases; nucleotides not matched to a gene: 5. This CDR3 comprises 14 residues.

The CDR3 region is CASSPGGGWSTEAFF. Here the CDR3 DNA reads TGTGCCAGCAGCCCCGGCGGGGGGTGGAGCACTGAAGCTTTCTTT. J is TRBJ1-1 and V is TRBV5-6, with TRBD1 as a possible D gene (5 bases). Germline V lookup: CDR1 SGHDT, CDR2 YYEEEE. V lost 4 bases and J lost 4, with 17 bases in between. The CDR3 is 15 residues long. The variable domain in full, with the rest retrieved from reference TRBV5-6 and TRBJ1-1, is DAGVTQSPTHLIKTRGQQVTLRCSPKSGHDTVSWYQQALGQGPQFIFQYYEEEERQRGNFPDRFSGHQFPNYSSELNVNALLLGDSALYLCASSPGGGWSTEAFFGQGTRLTVV.

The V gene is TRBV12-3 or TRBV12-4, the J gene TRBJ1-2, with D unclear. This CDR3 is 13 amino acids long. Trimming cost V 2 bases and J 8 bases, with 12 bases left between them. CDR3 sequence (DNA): TGTGCCAGCAGTTTACAATCGGGAGACGGCTACACCTTC. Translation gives CASSLQSGDGYTF.